This T cell receptor beta chain comes out of a study of a mutant IDH1 vaccine in newly diagnosed glioma (dated by TCRdb to the early 2020s). About the investigation overall: Patients were given eight vaccinations, in weeks 1, 3, 5, 7, 11, 15, 19 and 23, which matched visits V03 through V10. Vaccination was initiated 4-6 weeks after radiotherapy alone, or concurrently with temozolomide cycles in the chemotherapy-containing groups. Of the approximately 30 treated patients, approximately 60% were male and approximately 38% were female, and the mean age was approximately 40 years. Before enrollment, patients had received standard therapy of radiotherapy alone, temozolomide alone, or radiochemotherapy with temozolomide; most received the combination. Peripheral blood was drawn at six visits: V03 (baseline), V05, V07, V10, V12 and V13. For exploratory analyses, longitudinal TCRB deep sequencing was carried out in some 25 treated patients wherever samples were available.

General study outcomes and caveats: The authors noted that analyses of patient blood samples could not be reproduced because of sample limitations. No apparent relationship was observed between pseudoprogression and alterations in the top peripheral T cell clonotypes detected by TCRB sequencing. Selection of PBMC samples for TCRB deep sequencing was based on availability. Across multiple MHC alleles, vaccine-induced immune responses were seen in around 93% of patients.

To note about this clone: Its target antigen remains unknown. Per-base qualities were not stored, and no clone one base away is much larger.

The library relied on the immunoSEQ multiplex PCR assay. Rearranged TCR beta chain sequences were amplified using the hsTCRB Kit according to the manufacturer's protocol. Sequencing of TCRB libraries was carried out on an Illumina MiSeq. The authors processed their data as follows. Demultiplexing, trimming and gene mapping were performed with the kit vendor's proprietary platform. The immuneACCESS repertoire file appears here via TCRdb, limited to in-frame rearrangements. These files lack a portion of the clones; in checked studies, under half of the deficit traces to unresolved V genes, and the cause of the others is not known. The D gene and trimming were derived from the DNA, and the V and J assignments and clone size from that table. This sample comprises roughly 43,000 clones, less than 85% of them detected only once. About 2.4% of the sample comes from the top ten. The sample's time point, from its label and the paper: week 23, last vaccination. A 20-mer mutant IDH1 peptide at 300 micrograms in Montanide made up each vaccine dose, which was injected subcutaneously together with topical imiquimod. Newly diagnosed WHO grade 3 or 4 IDH1-mutant astrocytomas showing loss of nuclear ATRX were present in the donors. The samples were drawn from NOA16, a multicentre, single-arm, open-label phase I trial in Germany that tested a mutant IDH1 peptide vaccine in humans for the first time. Genomic DNA for TCRB sequencing was extracted from EDTA blood using the DNeasy Blood and Tissue Kit.

This sequence originates from a woman aged 18-30 years with glioma. Some clones in this sample may be carry-over from other donors' samples. Sequencing was performed on PBMCs, taken from a glioma patient whose treatment included an IDH1 peptide vaccine.

At the DNA level, the sequence is TGTGCCAGCAGCCCACGGTTGGGAGGACAGGGTGTGGAATACGAGCAGTACTTC. The encoded protein is CASSPRLGGQGVEYEQYF. The chain employs TRBV4-2 and TRBJ2-7, and TRBD1 aligns with 8 junction nucleotides. From the germline V gene, CDR1 is LGHNA and CDR2 is YNFKEQ. From its cysteine to its phenylalanine, the CDR3 spans 18 amino acids. The CDR3 DNA has 54 bases and is translated from base 1. The germline V and J ends show losses of 4 bases and 4 bases respectively, and no gene match explains 18 bases of the junction.